The 12 T cell receptor beta chains below all came from one sample that was sequenced in a study of blood T cell repertoires in COVID-19. TCRdb's copy holds only in-frame clones and misses some; the assay was immunoSEQ multiplex PCR. The repertoire holds 120,000 to 150,000 clones, 87% seen once, with over 35% in the top ten. Sequencing was performed on peripheral blood. These TCRs come from a man in his fifties who had recovered from COVID-19.

The chain recombines TRBV7-9 with TRBJ1-5; D possibly corresponds to TRBD1 (6 bases). Looked up from germline, CDR1 is SEHNR and CDR2 is FQNEAQ (reference sequence). Trimming left V 1 base short and J 0 bases short, with 16 bases between. This CDR3 region has 18 residues. DNA for the CDR3: TGTGCCAGCAGCTTAGGGGGGCGTGAGGGGCATAGCAATCAGCCCCAGCATTTT. This codes for CASSLGGREGHSNQPQHF.

This clone occurred a few times. The chain has TRBV25-1 and TRBJ1-1; D unclear. The CDR3 runs to 16 residues. The germline V gene encodes CDR1 MGHDK and CDR2 SYGVNS. Between the trimmed V and J ends, which lost 7 bases and 3 bases, there was a span of 21 bases. The CDR3 DNA follows: TGTGCCAGCATCGGGGTAAAGTCGAGCGGCCACACTGAAGCTTTCTTT. As protein: CASIGVKSSGHTEAFF.

J is TRBJ1-6 and V is TRBV6-6; 9 nucleotides line up with TRBD1. J gave up 14 bases and V 0 bases, and 8 bases lay outside the gene matches. Per the germline V gene, CDR1 is MNHNY and CDR2 is SVGAGI (reference sequence). The CDR3 has 15 residues. The CDR3 bases are TGTGCCAGCAGTTACTCAGGGACAGGGAAGGGGACCCTCCACTTT. Translated: CASSYSGTGKGTLHF.

The rearrangement joins TRBV27 to TRBJ2-5, with 14 bases identical to TRBD2. V gave up 6 bases and J gave up 4 bases; unmatched junction bases: 7. This CDR3 has 16 residues. CDR1 is MNHEY and CDR2 is SMNVEV in the germline V gene (reference sequence). CDR3 coding DNA: TGTGCCAGCAGCGGACTAGCGGGGGGCAAGGGAGAGACCCAGTACTTC. This translates into CASSGLAGGKGETQYF.

This chain joins TRBV2 and TRBJ2-5; D gene unclear. Trimming shortened V by 6 bases and J by 5 bases, and 4 bases separated the two germline ends. In germline, CDR1 is SNHLY, CDR2 FYNNEI. The CDR3 loop spans 10 amino acids. The CDR3: CASRRETQYF. In DNA, the CDR3 is TGTGCCAGCAGACGGGAGACCCAGTACTTC.

J is TRBJ2-5 and V is TRBV2; 11 positions agree with TRBD2. V was clipped by 4 bases and J by 5 bases; unmatched bases: 3. Germline CDR1 is SNHLY and CDR2 is FYNNEI. CDR3 length: 14 amino acids. The DNA of the CDR3 is TGTGCCAGCAGTGGACTAGCGGGGATGGAGACCCAGTACTTC. This sequence encodes CASSGLAGMETQYF.

This clone has just one count. The V gene is TRBV7-9, the J gene TRBJ2-1, with D possibly TRBD2 on 5 matching bases. Germline CDR1 SEHNR, CDR2 FQNEAQ (reference sequence). The CDR3 totals 15 residues. V gave up 2 bases and J gave up 3 bases, with 11 bases separating them. In DNA form, the CDR3 reads TGTGCCAGCAGCTTACCGGGGAGTTACTACAATGAGCAGTTCTTC. Residues: CASSLPGSYYNEQFF.

For this clone: Other DNA sequences of this sample code for an identical CDR3. V gene TRBV27 combines with J gene TRBJ1-2; no clear D. The germline V gene has CDR1 MNHEY and CDR2 SMNVEV (reference sequence). CDR3 size: 13 residues. The V end was cut by 3 bases, the J end by 1 base, with 6 bases between. CDR3 DNA sequence: TGTGCCAGCAGTTTGCGGGGTAACTATGGCTACACCTTC. It translates to CASSLRGNYGYTF.

The gene calls are TRBV6-5 and TRBJ1-4; TRBD1 aligns across 7 bases. The CDR3 has 15 amino acids. CDR1 is MNHEY and CDR2 is SVGAGI in the germline V gene. Trimming cost V 4 bases and J 1 base; bases outside gene matches: 3. The CDR3 nucleotides read TGTGCCAGCAGTTCTTACAGGGGAACTAATGAAAAACTGTTTTTT. Translation: CASSSYRGTNEKLFF.

The rearrangement uses TRBV19 and TRBJ2-7; TRBD1 matches at 8 bases. Per the germline V gene, CDR1 is LNHDA and CDR2 is SQIVND (reference sequence). This CDR3 is 15 amino acids long. V lost 6 bases and J lost 0; bases outside the gene matches: 7. CDR3 sequence: CASSGQGGGSYEQYF. Written as DNA, the CDR3 is TGTGCCAGTAGCGGACAGGGTGGCGGCTCCTACGAGCAGTACTTC. Using reference TRBV19 and TRBJ2-7 for the parts outside the CDR3, the full variable domain is DGGITQSPKYLFRKEGQNVTLSCEQNLNHDAMYWYRQDPGQGLRLIYYSQIVNDFQKGDIAEGYSVSREKKESFPLTVTSAQKNPTAFYLCASSGQGGGSYEQYFGPGTRLTVT.

The genes are TRBV27 and TRBJ2-1; 9 bases agree with TRBD2. The CDR3 is made up of 14 amino acids. Per germline, CDR1 MNHEY and CDR2 SMNVEV (reference sequence). The junction had 3 bases not matched to a gene; V was cut back by 5 bases and J by 4 bases. CDR3 sequence: CASSEAGGYNEQFF. Written as DNA, the CDR3 is TGTGCCAGCAGTGAAGCGGGGGGTTACAATGAGCAGTTCTTC.

This clone has only a few counts. This chain connects TRBV7-9 to TRBJ2-3; D gene ambiguous. The V and J ends lost 1 base and 0 bases respectively, with 11 bases between them. The germline V gene has CDR1 SEHNR and CDR2 FQNEAQ (reference sequence). The CDR3 extends over 16 amino acids. The CDR3 DNA is TGTGCCAGCAGCTTAGGAGACTCGTCTAGCACAGATACGCAGTATTTT. It is translated as CASSLGDSSSTDTQYF.